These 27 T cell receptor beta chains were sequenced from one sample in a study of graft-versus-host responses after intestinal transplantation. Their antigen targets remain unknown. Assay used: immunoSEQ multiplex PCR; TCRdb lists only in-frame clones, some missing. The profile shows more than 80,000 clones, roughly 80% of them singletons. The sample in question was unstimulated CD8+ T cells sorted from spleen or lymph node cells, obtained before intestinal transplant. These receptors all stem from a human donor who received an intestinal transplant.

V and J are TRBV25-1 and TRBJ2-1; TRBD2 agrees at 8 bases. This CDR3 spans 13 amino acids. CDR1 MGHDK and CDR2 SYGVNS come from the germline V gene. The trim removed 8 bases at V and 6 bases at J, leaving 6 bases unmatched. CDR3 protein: CASSRGTSNEQFF. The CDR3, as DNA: TGTGCCAGCTCTCGCGGGACTAGCAATGAGCAGTTCTTC.

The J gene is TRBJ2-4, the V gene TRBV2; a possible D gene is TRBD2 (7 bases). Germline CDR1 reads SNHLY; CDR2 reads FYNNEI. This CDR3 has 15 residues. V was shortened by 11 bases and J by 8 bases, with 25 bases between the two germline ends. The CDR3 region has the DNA TGTGCCTCCCGGCCGGAAGGGGGGGGCAAGCACATTCAGTACTTC. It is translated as CASRPEGGGKHIQYF.

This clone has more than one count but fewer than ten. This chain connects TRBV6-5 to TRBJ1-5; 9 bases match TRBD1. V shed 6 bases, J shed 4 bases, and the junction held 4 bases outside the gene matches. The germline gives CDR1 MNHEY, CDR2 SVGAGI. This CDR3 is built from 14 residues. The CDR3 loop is CASRSDRGNQPQHF. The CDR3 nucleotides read TGTGCCAGCAGGTCGGACAGGGGTAATCAGCCCCAGCATTTT.

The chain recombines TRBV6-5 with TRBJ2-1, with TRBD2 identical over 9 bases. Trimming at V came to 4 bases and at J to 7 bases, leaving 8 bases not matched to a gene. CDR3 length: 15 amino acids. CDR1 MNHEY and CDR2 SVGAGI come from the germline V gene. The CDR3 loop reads CASSLPAGGHNEQFF. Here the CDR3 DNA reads TGTGCCAGCAGTTTACCAGCGGGGGGCCATAATGAGCAGTTCTTC.

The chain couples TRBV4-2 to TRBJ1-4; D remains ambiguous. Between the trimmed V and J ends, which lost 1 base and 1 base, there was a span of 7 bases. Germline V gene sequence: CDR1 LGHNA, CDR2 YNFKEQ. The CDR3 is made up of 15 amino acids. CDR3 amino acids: CASSQGVGTNEKLFF. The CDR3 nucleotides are TGTGCCAGCAGCCAAGGGGTGGGAACTAATGAAAAACTGTTTTTT.

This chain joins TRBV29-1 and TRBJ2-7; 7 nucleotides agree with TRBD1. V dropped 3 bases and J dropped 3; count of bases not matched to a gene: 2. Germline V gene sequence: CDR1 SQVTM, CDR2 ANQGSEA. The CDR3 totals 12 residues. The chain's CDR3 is CSVEGQFYEQYF. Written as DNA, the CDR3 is TGCAGCGTTGAGGGACAGTTCTACGAGCAGTACTTC.

The CDR3 loop reads CASSLAGGKETQYF. The DNA of the CDR3 is TGCGCCAGCAGCTTGGCCGGGGGGAAGGAGACCCAGTACTTC. The chain uses TRBV5-1 and TRBJ2-5, with TRBD2 identical over 7 bases. This CDR3 has 14 amino acids. CDR1 SGHRS and CDR2 YFSETQ come from the germline V gene. With 0 bases clipped from V and 5 bases from J, the junction kept 4 bases outside the gene matches.

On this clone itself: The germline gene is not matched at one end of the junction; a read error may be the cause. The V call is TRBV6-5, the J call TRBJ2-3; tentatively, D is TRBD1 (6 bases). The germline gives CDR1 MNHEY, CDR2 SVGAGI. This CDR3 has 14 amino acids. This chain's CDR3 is CASSRQESTGTQYF. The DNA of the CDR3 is TGTGCCAGCAGCCGACAGGAGAGCACAGGTACGCAGTATTTT.

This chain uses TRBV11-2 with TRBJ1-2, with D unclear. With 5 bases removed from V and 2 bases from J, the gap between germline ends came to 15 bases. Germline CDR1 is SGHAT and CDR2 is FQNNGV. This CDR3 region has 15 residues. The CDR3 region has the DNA TGTGCCAGCAGCGCCGGAGTGAAGCGAAACTATGGCTACACCTTC. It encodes CASSAGVKRNYGYTF.

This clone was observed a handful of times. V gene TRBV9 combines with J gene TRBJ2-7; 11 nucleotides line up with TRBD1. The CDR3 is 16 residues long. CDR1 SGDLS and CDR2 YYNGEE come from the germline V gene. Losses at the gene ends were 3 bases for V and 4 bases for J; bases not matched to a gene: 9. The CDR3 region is CASSAGGQGAQYEQYF. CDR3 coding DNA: TGTGCCAGCAGCGCTGGAGGACAGGGGGCGCAGTACGAGCAGTACTTC. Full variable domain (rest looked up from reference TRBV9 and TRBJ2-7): DSGVTQTPKHLITATGQRVTLRCSPRSGDLSVYWYQQSLDQGLQFLIQYYNGEERAKGNILERFSAQQFPDLHSELNLSSLELGDSALYFCASSAGGQGAQYEQYFGPGTRLTVT.

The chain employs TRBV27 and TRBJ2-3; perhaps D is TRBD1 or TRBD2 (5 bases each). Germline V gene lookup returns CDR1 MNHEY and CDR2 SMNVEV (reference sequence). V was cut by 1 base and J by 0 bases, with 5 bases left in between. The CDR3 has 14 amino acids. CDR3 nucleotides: TGTGCCAGCAGTTTATGGGACAGCACAGATACGCAGTATTTT. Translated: CASSLWDSTDTQYF.

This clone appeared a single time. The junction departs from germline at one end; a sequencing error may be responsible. The CDR3 loop reads CASSVTAEASYNEQFF. In DNA form, the CDR3 reads TGTGCCAGCAGCGTAACAGCGGAGGCATCCTACAATGAGCAGTTCTTC. The rearrangement links TRBV7-3 to TRBJ2-1; D is perhaps TRBD2 (5 bases). Germline V gene sequence: CDR1 SGHTA, CDR2 FQGTGA. The CDR3 consists of 16 residues.

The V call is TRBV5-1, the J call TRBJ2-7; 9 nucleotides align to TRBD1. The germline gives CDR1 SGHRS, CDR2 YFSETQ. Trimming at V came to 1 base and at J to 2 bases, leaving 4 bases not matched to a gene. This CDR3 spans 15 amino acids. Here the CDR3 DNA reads TGCGCCAGCAGCTTGTCAGGGACAGGGACCTACGAGCAGTACTTC. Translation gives CASSLSGTGTYEQYF.

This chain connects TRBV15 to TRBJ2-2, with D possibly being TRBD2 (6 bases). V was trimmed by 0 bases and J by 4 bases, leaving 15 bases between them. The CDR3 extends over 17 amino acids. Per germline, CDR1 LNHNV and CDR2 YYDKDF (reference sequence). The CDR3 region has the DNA TGTGCCACCAGCAGAGATCTTGGGGGACTCCTCACCGGGGAGCTGTTTTTT. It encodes CATSRDLGGLLTGELFF.

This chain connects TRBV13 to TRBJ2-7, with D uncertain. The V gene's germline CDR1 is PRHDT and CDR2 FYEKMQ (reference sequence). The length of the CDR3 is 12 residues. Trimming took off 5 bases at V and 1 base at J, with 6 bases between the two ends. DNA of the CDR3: TGTGCCAGCAGCGGGGTGTCCTACGAGCAGTACTTC. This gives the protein CASSGVSYEQYF.

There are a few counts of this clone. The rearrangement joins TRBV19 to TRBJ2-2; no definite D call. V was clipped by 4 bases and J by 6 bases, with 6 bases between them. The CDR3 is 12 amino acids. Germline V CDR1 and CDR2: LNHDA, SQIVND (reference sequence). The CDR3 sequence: CASSKVPGELFF. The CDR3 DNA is TGTGCCAGTAGTAAAGTGCCCGGGGAGCTGTTTTTT.

The CDR3 DNA follows: TGTGCCAGCAGCCCCTCCGCTAGCGCCGCTCCTTATGGCTACACCTTC. Protein sequence: CASSPSASAAPYGYTF. The chain recombines TRBV7-8 with TRBJ1-2; no reliable D call. Between the trimmed V and J ends, which lost 5 bases and 5 bases, there was a span of 21 bases. Germline V gene data show CDR1 as SGHVS and CDR2 as FQNEAQ. CDR3 length equals 16 residues.

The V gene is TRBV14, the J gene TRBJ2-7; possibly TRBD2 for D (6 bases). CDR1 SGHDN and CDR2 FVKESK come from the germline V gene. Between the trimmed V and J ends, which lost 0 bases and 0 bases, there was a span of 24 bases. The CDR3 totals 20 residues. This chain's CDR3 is CASSQDHGLPIATSSYEQYF. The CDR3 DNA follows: TGTGCCAGCAGCCAAGATCACGGACTACCTATCGCCACCTCCTCCTACGAGCAGTACTTC.

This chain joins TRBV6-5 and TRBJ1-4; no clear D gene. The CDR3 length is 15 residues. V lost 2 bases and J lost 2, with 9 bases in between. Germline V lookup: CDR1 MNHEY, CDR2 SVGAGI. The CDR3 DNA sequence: TGTGCCAGCAGTTACGTGGGGTCCACTAATGAAAAACTGTTTTTT. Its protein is CASSYVGSTNEKLFF.

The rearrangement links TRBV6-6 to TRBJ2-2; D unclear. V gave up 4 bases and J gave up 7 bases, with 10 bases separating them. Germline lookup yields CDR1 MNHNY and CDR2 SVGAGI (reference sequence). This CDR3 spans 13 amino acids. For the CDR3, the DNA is TGTGCCAGCAGTTTAGGACCCCGCGGGGAGCTGTTTTTT. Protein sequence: CASSLGPRGELFF.

CDR3 loop: CASSPTSGAGDTQYF. Here the CDR3 DNA reads TGTGCCAGCAGCCCGACTAGCGGGGCCGGAGATACGCAGTATTTT. The chain employs TRBV7-3 and TRBJ2-3; 11 bases are a match to TRBD2. There are 15 residues in the CDR3. Germline CDR1 is SGHTA and CDR2 is FQGTGA. The J segment lost 5 bases and the V segment lost 5 bases, leaving 6 bases of the junction unmatched.

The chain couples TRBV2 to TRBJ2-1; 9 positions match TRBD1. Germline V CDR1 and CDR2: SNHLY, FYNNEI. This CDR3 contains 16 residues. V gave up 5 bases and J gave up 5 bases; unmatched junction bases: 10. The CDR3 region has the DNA TGTGCCAGCAGTTCGTTAACAGGGGGCTACGACAATGAGCAGTTCTTC. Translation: CASSSLTGGYDNEQFF.

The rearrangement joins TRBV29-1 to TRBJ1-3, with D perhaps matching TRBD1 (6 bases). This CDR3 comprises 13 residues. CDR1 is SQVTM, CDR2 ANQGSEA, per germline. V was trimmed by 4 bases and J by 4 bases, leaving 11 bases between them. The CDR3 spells CSVVPGAGNTIYF. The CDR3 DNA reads TGCAGCGTTGTGCCAGGGGCAGGAAACACCATATATTTT.

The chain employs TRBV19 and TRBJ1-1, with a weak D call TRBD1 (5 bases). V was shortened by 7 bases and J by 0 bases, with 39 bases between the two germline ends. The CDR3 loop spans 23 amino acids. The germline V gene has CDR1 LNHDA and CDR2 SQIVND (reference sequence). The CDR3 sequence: CASTWASGSQEVFRVLMNTEAFF. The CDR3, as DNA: TGTGCCAGTACCTGGGCTTCAGGGAGTCAGGAGGTATTTCGGGTACTGATGAACACTGAAGCTTTCTTT.

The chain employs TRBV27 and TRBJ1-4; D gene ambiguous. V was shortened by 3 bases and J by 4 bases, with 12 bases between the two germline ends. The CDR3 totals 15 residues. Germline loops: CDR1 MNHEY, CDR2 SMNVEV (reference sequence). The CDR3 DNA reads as TGTGCCAGCAGTTTGTCGTGGTCCCTTAATGAAAAACTGTTTTTT. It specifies CASSLSWSLNEKLFF.

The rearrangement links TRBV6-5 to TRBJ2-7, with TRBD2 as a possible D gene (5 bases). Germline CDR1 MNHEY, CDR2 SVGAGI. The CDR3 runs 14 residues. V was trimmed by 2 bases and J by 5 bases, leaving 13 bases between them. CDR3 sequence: CASSYRGVVNEQYF. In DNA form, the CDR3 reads TGTGCCAGCAGTTACCGGGGAGTCGTTAACGAGCAGTACTTC.

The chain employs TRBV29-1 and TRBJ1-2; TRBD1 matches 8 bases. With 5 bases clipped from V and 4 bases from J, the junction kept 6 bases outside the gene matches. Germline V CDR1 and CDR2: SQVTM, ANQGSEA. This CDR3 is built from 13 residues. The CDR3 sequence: CSVPQGAGYGYTF. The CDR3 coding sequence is TGCAGCGTTCCTCAGGGGGCTGGCTATGGCTACACCTTC.